Shown below are 21 T cell receptor beta chains from a single sample sequenced in a study of T-cell reconstitution after alpha-beta-depleted transplantation in children. Construction of the TCRbeta library involved unique molecular identifiers. TCRdb redid the calling of the PCR reads with MiXCR, one entry per CDR3 protein. The data contain about 230,000 distinct CDR3 sequences, around 13% of them singletons. The sample in question was PBMCs from the stem cell graft donor, obtained from the stem cell graft. These receptors all stem from a human donor who donated a stem cell graft to a child with acute lymphoblastic leukemia.

Comment on this clonotype: A much larger clone sits a single nucleotide away, making a read error possible. Written as DNA, the CDR3 is TGTGCCAGCAGTTCCCTTGCGAGACAGGGGAGGGAGACCAAGTACTTC. Its protein product is CASSSLARQGRETKYF. The J gene is TRBJ2-5, the V gene TRBV27, with a tentative D call TRBD1 (8 bases). The length of the CDR3 is 16 residues. The V gene's germline CDR1 is MNHEY and CDR2 SMNVEV (reference sequence).

This clonotype showed up many times. The rearrangement uses TRBV20-1 and TRBJ1-1; tentatively, D is TRBD1 (6 bases). The ends were cut back, 3 bases at V and 0 bases at J, with 11 bases in the middle. This CDR3 comprises 14 residues. Germline V gene lookup returns CDR1 DFQATT and CDR2 SNEGSKA (reference sequence). This CDR3 is CSASGGSLNTEAFF. Written as DNA, the CDR3 is TGCAGTGCTAGCGGGGGCTCATTGAACACTGAAGCTTTCTTT.

Many counts were recorded for this clonotype. The chain carries TRBV6-2 or TRBV6-3 and TRBJ2-3; 10 nucleotides agree with TRBD1. The germline CDR1 and CDR2 sequences are MNHEY and SVGEGT. V shed 6 bases and J 3 bases; nucleotides not matched to a gene: 6. The CDR3 totals 15 residues. CDR3 in amino acids: CASSRGTGVTDTQYF. Written as DNA, the CDR3 is TGTGCCAGCAGCAGGGGGACAGGGGTGACAGATACGCAGTATTTT.

This clonotype showed up just a few times. The chain has TRBV20-1 and TRBJ1-6; D possibly corresponds to TRBD1 (6 bases). Per germline, CDR1 DFQATT and CDR2 SNEGSKA (reference sequence). The CDR3 has 16 amino acids. Trimming pared 3 bases from V and 1 base from J, leaving 13 bases between. The chain's CDR3 is CSASRPRGSYNSPLHF. CDR3 DNA: TGCAGTGCTAGTCGGCCCAGGGGATCCTATAATTCACCCCTCCACTTT.

At least ten counts were recorded for this clonotype. The rearrangement joins TRBV12-3 or TRBV12-4 to TRBJ2-7; D perhaps matches TRBD2 (6 bases). There are 15 residues in the CDR3. With 2 bases removed from V and 2 bases from J, the gap between germline ends came to 13 bases. The chain's CDR3 is CASSLSGETPYEQYF. In nucleotides, the CDR3 is TGTGCCAGCAGTTTATCGGGGGAGACCCCCTACGAGCAGTACTTC.

This clonotype was detected ten times or more. V and J are TRBV5-5 and TRBJ1-6, with D maybe TRBD1 (6 bases). This CDR3 is 14 amino acids long. V was trimmed by 4 bases and J by 10 bases, leaving 15 bases between them. Germline V gene data show CDR1 as SGHKS and CDR2 as YYEKEE (reference sequence). As DNA, the CDR3 is TGTGCCAGCAGCGAACAGGGTCGGAGATCACCCCTCCACTTT. It is translated as CASSEQGRRSPLHF.

The chain employs TRBV20-1 and TRBJ2-5; D possibly corresponds to TRBD2 (5 bases). Trimming removed 0 bases from V and 5 bases from J, with 13 bases in between. Germline values: CDR1 DFQATT, CDR2 SNEGSKA (reference sequence). The CDR3 sequence is 14 residues long. The chain's CDR3 is CSARDQRDWETQYF. Here the CDR3 DNA reads TGCAGTGCTAGAGATCAACGGGATTGGGAGACCCAGTACTTC.

The table lists this clonotype with many counts. The chain joins TRBV20-1 to TRBJ1-4; D not resolved. Germline CDR1 reads DFQATT; CDR2 reads SNEGSKA (reference sequence). The CDR3 contains 11 residues. Trimming took 5 bases from V and 5 from J, leaving 6 bases between them. In DNA form, the CDR3 reads TGCAGTGCTCCCCGAAATGAAAAACTGTTTTTT. Translation: CSAPRNEKLFF.

The sample holds many counts of this clonotype. The V and J genes are TRBV7-2 and TRBJ1-1; 7 bases fit TRBD1. The V and J ends lost 4 bases and 1 base, in that order; junction bases with no gene match: 6. The CDR3 is made up of 15 amino acids. Germline V CDR1 and CDR2: SGHTA, FQGNSA. The DNA of the CDR3 is TGTGCCAGCAGCTGGACAGGAACCCAGAACACTGAAGCTTTCTTT. This encodes CASSWTGTQNTEAFF.

This clonotype showed up many times. The chain links TRBV3-1 to TRBJ2-7; the match to TRBD1 covers 7 bases. The CDR3 is made up of 15 amino acids. Germline V CDR1 and CDR2: LGHDT, YNNKEL (reference sequence). Losses at the gene ends were 4 bases for V and 0 bases for J; bases not matched to a gene: 6. The CDR3 bases are TGTGCCAGCAGCCCAGGGACAGTTAACTCCTACGAGCAGTACTTC. It codes for CASSPGTVNSYEQYF.

The chain has TRBV30 and TRBJ2-5; no clear D. This CDR3 has 12 residues. V lost 2 bases, J lost 5 bases, and 9 bases lay in between. Germline-derived CDR1 and CDR2 are GTSNPN and SVGIG (reference sequence). The CDR3 region is CAWSYYGETQYF. The CDR3 DNA reads TGTGCCTGGAGTTACTACGGGGAGACCCAGTACTTC.

This clonotype was picked up many times. The gene calls are TRBV3-1 and TRBJ1-2, with unresolved D. Trimming took 5 bases from V and 2 from J, leaving 21 bases between them. The germline gives CDR1 LGHDT, CDR2 YNNKEL (reference sequence). The CDR3 extends over 17 amino acids. The chain's CDR3 is CASSSRHSLSENYGYTF. The CDR3 nucleotides read TGTGCCAGCAGCTCGCGGCACAGTCTTTCCGAGAACTATGGCTACACCTTC.

The V and J genes are TRBV27 and TRBJ1-2, with TRBD1 as a possible D gene (5 bases). The ends were cut back, 5 bases at V and 8 bases at J, with 15 bases in the middle. Germline V gives CDR1 MNHEY, CDR2 SMNVEV (reference sequence). There are 13 residues in the CDR3. CDR3 nucleotide sequence: TGTGCCAGCAGTGGGGCCCCCGCGAGGGGCTACACCTTC. Translated: CASSGAPARGYTF.

There are many counts of this clonotype. The chain links TRBV5-1 to TRBJ1-1, with TRBD1 matching 7 bases. V shed 3 bases, J shed 4 bases, and the junction held 12 bases outside the gene matches. Germline V gives CDR1 SGHRS, CDR2 YFSETQ. This CDR3 is built from 16 residues. This CDR3 reads CASSWGDRTWGTEAFF. The CDR3 DNA reads TGCGCCAGCAGCTGGGGGGACAGAACATGGGGCACTGAAGCTTTCTTT.

The chain employs TRBV6-1 and TRBJ2-7; D not certain. Germline V gene sequence: CDR1 MNHNS, CDR2 SASEGT. V lost 4 bases and J 3 bases, leaving 10 bases between the germline ends. The CDR3 covers 13 residues. CDR3 sequence: CASSVNWGYEQYF. The CDR3 DNA reads TGTGCCAGCAGTGTAAATTGGGGCTACGAGCAGTACTTC.

Many counts were recorded for this clonotype. The chain couples TRBV24-1 to TRBJ1-2; TRBD1 agrees at 8 bases. Germline assignment: CDR1 KGHDR and CDR2 SFDVKD. The CDR3 totals 15 residues. With 2 bases clipped from V and 1 base from J, the junction kept 2 bases outside the gene matches. CDR3: CATSDSGQGNYGYTF. DNA for the CDR3: TGTGCCACCAGTGATTCCGGACAGGGTAACTATGGCTACACCTTC.

This clonotype was detected ten times or more. The rearrangement joins TRBV5-1 to TRBJ2-6; TRBD1 is a possible D gene (6 bases). Germline V gene lookup returns CDR1 SGHRS and CDR2 YFSETQ. The CDR3 loop spans 18 amino acids. Trimming cost V 4 bases and J 1 base, with 18 bases left between them. CDR3 nucleotide sequence: TGCGCCAGCAGCCCGGAAGGACAGATGAGGTCTGGGGCCAACGTCCTGACTTTC. Protein: CASSPEGQMRSGANVLTF. The complete variable domain, with remaining parts taken from reference TRBV5-1 and TRBJ2-6, reads KAGVTQTPRYLIKTRGQQVTLSCSPISGHRSVSWYQQTPGQGLQFLFEYFSETQRNKGNFPGRFSGRQFSNSRSEMNVSTLELGDSALYLCASSPEGQMRSGANVLTFGAGSRLTVL.

At least ten counts were recorded for this clonotype. This rearrangement joins TRBV7-8 to TRBJ1-6, with TRBD1 matching over 7 bases. The V gene's germline CDR1 is SGHVS and CDR2 FQNEAQ. The CDR3 covers 14 residues. V trimming: 6 bases; J trimming: 7 bases; junction bases outside the gene matches: 6. Here the CDR3 reads CASSTGTENSPLHF. CDR3 DNA: TGTGCCAGCAGTACCGGGACAGAAAATTCACCCCTCCACTTT.

This clonotype was observed many times. The rearrangement uses TRBV20-1 and TRBJ2-1; D may be TRBD1 or TRBD2 (5 bases each). The CDR3 contains 15 residues. Trimming stripped 0 bases from V and 5 bases from J, with 14 bases between. CDR1 and CDR2 (germline): DFQATT, SNEGSKA (reference sequence). CDR3 sequence (DNA): TGCAGTGCTAGAGATCTCCGGGACCCAGACAATGAGCAGTTCTTC. The encoded protein is CSARDLRDPDNEQFF.

This clonotype was counted at least ten times. The chain has TRBV12-3 or TRBV12-4 and TRBJ1-1; no clear D gene. V gave up 3 bases and J gave up 6 bases, with 5 bases separating them. The CDR3 extends over 11 amino acids. The CDR3: CASSFNSEAFF. The CDR3 DNA reads as TGTGCCAGCAGTTTTAATTCTGAAGCTTTCTTT.

This clonotype has at least ten counts. The chain couples TRBV5-1 to TRBJ1-1, with TRBD1 matching over 7 bases. Trimming cost V 4 bases and J 2 bases; bases outside gene matches: 11. In germline, CDR1 is SGHRS, CDR2 YFSETQ. The length of the CDR3 is 16 residues. DNA for the CDR3: TGCGCCAGCAGCGAGTTAATTAACAGGGGTAACACTGAAGCTTTCTTT. It codes for CASSELINRGNTEAFF.